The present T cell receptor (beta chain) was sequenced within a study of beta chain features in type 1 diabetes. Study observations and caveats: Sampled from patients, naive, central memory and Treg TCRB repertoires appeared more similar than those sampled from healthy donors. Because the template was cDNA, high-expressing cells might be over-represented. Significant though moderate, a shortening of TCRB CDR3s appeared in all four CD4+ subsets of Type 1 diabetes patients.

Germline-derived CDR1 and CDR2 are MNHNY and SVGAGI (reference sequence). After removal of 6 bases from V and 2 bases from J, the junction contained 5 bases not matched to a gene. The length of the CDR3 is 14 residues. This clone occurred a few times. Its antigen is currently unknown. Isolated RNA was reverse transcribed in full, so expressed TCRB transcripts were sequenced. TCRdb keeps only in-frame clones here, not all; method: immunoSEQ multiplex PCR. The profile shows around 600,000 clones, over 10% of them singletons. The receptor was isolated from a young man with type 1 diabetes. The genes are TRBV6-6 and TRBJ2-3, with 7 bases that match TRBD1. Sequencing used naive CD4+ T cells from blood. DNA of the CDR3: TGTGCCAGCAGCCCGGGACAGCTCACAGATACGCAGTATTTT. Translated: CASSPGQLTDTQYF.